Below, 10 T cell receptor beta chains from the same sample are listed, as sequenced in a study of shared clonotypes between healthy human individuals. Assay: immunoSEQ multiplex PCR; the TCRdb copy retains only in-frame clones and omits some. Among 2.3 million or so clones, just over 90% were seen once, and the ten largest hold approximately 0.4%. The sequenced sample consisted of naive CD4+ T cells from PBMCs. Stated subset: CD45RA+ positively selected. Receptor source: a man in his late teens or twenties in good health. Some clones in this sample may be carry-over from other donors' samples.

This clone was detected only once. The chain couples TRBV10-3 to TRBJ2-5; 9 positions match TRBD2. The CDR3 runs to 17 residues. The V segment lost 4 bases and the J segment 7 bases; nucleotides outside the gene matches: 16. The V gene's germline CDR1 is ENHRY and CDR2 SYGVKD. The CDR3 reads CAISGSRLADEGRTQYF. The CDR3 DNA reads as TGTGCCATCAGTGGCTCCAGACTAGCGGACGAGGGGCGGACCCAGTACTTC.

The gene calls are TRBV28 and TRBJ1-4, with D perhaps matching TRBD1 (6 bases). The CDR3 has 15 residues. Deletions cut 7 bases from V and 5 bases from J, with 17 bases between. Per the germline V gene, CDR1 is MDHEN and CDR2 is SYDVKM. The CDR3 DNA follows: TGTGCCAGCAACAATCCACCCCAGGGGAATGAAAAACTGTTTTTT. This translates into CASNNPPQGNEKLFF.

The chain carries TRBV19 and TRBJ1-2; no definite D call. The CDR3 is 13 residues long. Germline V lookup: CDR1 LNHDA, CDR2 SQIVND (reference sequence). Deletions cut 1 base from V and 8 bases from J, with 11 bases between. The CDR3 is CASSIGRGNGYTF. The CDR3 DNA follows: TGTGCCAGTAGTATAGGACGAGGGAACGGCTACACCTTC.

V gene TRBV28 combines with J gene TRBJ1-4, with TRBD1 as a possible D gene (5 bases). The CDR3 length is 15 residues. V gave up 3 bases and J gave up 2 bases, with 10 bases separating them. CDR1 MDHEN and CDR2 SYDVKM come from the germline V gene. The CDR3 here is CASSFGGVTNEKLFF. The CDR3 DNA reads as TGTGCCAGCAGTTTTGGGGGGGTGACTAATGAAAAACTGTTTTTT.

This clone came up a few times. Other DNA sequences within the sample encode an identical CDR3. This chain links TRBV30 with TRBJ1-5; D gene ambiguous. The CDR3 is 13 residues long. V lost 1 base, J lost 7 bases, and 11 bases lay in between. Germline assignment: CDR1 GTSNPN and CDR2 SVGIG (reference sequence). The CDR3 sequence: CAWSARGDQPQHF. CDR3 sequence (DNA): TGTGCCTGGAGTGCCCGGGGTGACCAGCCCCAGCATTTT.

CDR3 in amino acids: CASSFGHSNTEAFF. In DNA, the CDR3 is TGCGCCAGCAGCTTCGGCCACTCGAACACTGAAGCTTTCTTT. This chain joins TRBV5-1 and TRBJ1-1, with unresolved D. This CDR3 region has 14 residues. V gave up 2 bases and J gave up 1 base, with 9 bases separating them. Looked up from germline, CDR1 is SGHRS and CDR2 is YFSETQ.

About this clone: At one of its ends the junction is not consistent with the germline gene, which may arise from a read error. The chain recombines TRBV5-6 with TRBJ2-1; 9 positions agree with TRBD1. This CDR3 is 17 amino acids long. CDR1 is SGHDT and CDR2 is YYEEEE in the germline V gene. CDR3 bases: TGTGCCAGCAGCTTGTTCGAGGGGACAGGGATTCCCAATCAGCAGTTCTTC. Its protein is CASSLFEGTGIPNQQFF.

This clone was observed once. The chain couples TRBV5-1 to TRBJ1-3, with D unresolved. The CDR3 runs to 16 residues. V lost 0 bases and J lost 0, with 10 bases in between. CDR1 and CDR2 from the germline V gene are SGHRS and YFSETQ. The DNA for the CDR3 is TGCGCCAGCAGCTTGGGGCACGACTTCTCTGGAAACACCATATATTTT. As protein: CASSLGHDFSGNTIYF.

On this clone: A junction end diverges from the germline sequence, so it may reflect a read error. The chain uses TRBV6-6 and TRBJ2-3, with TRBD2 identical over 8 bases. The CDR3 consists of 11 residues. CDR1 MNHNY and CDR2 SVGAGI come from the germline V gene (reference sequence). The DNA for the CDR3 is TGTGCCAGCAGCGGGGGGGCCATAGGTAACTTT. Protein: CASSGGAIGNF.

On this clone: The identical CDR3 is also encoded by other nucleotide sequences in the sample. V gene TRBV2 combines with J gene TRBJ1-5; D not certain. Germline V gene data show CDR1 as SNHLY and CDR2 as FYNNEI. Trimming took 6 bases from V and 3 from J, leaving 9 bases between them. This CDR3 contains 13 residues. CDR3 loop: CASRTEINQPQHF. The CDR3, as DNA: TGTGCCAGCAGAACAGAAATCAATCAGCCCCAGCATTTT.